This paragraph covers one T cell receptor beta chain sequence. The record originates from a study of sequential checkpoint blockade in melanoma. Study-wide background: Patients were randomized 1:1 to nivolumab-then-ipilimumab or ipilimumab-then-nivolumab first-line. Both treatment sequences were followed by maintenance nivolumab.

Libraries were prepared by immunoSEQ multiplex PCR; TCRdb keeps only in-frame clonotypes and omits some of them. This sample has 10,000 to 15,000 clones, with roughly two thirds found just once. Treatment here: randomized to nivolumab then ipilimumab (arm A) or the reverse (arm B). DNA-damaging chemotherapy had not been given to any patient beforehand. From thawed PBMCs, live CD3+CD8+ cells negative for CD19 and CD56 were sorted. CDR1 SQVTM and CDR2 ANQGSEA come from the germline V gene. CDR3 length: 18 amino acids. V lost 5 bases and J lost 6; bases outside the gene matches: 20. The source was CD8+ T cells sorted from blood (inferred from file names), collected from a patient given nivolumab and ipilimumab in sequence. The gene calls are TRBV29-1 and TRBJ2-1, with TRBD1 matching over 9 bases. This receptor was taken from a human donor with melanoma. CDR3 in DNA: TGCAGCGTTCTCGATATGGGAAACAGGGGGCGAGGTACCAATGAGCAGTTCTTC. This sequence encodes CSVLDMGNRGRGTNEQFF.